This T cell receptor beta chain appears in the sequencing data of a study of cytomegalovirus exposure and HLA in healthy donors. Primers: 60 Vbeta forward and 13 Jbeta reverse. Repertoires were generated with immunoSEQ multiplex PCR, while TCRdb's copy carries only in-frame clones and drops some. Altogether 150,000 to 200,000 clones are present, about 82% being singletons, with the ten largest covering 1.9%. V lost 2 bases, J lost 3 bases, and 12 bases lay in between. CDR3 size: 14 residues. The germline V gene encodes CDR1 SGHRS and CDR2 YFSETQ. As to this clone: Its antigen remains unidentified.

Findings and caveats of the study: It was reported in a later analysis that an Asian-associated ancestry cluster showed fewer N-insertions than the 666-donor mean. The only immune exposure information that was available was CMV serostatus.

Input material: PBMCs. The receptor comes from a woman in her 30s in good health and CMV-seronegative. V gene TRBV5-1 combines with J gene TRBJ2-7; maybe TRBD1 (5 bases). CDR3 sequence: CASSFGQGLYEQYF. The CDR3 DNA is TGCGCCAGCAGCTTCGGGCAGGGCCTCTACGAGCAGTACTTC. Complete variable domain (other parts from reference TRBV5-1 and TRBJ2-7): KAGVTQTPRYLIKTRGQQVTLSCSPISGHRSVSWYQQTPGQGLQFLFEYFSETQRNKGNFPGRFSGRQFSNSRSEMNVSTLELGDSALYLCASSFGQGLYEQYFGPGTRLTVT.